This T cell receptor beta chain was retrieved from a study of CD4+ T cells in melanoma (dated 2022 in TCRdb). Background on the whole study: Neoantigen-specific CD4+ T cells in human melanoma were investigated in the study. Points the paper makes about the study in general: Neoantigen-specific CD4+ T cells in melanoma were reported to have a range of differentiation states. Neoantigen-specific CD4+ T cells were reported to be correlated with the function of CD8+ T cells, macrophages and B cells.

Library method: the immunoSEQ multiplex PCR assay. The table was pulled from immuneACCESS by TCRdb, which kept in-frame rearrangements only. Such tables lose some clones; where checked, under half of the loss comes from unresolved V genes, and the rest has no known cause. The sample table holds around 6,700 clones, of which around 50% were seen once. The ten largest clones take up about 15% of the sample. This clone was seen a handful of times. It lacks a known antigen. Base-call qualities are not available, and no considerably larger clone is one nucleotide away. The CDR3 has 15 amino acids, counting the end cysteine and phenylalanine. The sequence is cut down to CDR3 DNA, 45 bases in frame from base 1. V gives up 4 bases and J gives up 3 bases, and the segment between their germline ends measures 17 bases. The germline V gene supplies CDR1 SGHRS and CDR2 YFSETQ. Patients with melanoma were used as donors.

The sample consisted of cells from a culture (not recorded whether cultured in vitro). Recombination connected TRBV5-1 to TRBJ2-7; the best D guess is TRBD2, with 6 bases matching. The sequence was obtained from a human donor with melanoma. The nucleotide sequence is given as TGCGCCAGCAGCCCGTTTCCTCGGGGGATCTACGAGCAGTACTTC. It translates as CASSPFPRGIYEQYF.